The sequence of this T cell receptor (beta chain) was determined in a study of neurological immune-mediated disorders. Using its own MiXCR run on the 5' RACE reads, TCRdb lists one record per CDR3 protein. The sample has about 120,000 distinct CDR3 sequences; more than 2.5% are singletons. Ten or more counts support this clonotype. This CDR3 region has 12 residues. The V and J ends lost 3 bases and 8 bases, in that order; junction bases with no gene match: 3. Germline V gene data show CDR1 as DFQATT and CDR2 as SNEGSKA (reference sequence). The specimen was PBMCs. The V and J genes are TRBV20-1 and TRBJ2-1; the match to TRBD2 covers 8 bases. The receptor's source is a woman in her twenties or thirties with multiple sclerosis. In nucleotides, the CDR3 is TGCAGTGCTAGCGGGAGGGGGGATGAGCAGTTCTTC. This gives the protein CSASGRGDEQFF.